This TCR beta chain is from a study of blood T cells in healthy people across ages (dated by TCRdb to the mid-2010s). Broadly, across the study: In model experiments, template switching captured about one uniquely barcoded TCR beta cDNA molecule for every two T cells. To track age-related changes in TCR beta repertoire diversity, the study relied on deep sequencing normalized with unique cDNA molecular identifiers. The donors were split into four age groups: young (average around 16 years), middle-aged (39), aged (roughly 60) and long-lived (over 75). Donors of different ages were randomly distributed across sequencing lanes to avoid experimental bias. For two donors (one aged 18 to 29 and one aged 80 or older), the study analyzed two additional independent replicas of 1 million unique cDNA reads from the same blood draw.

To note about this clonotype: Its cognate antigen has yet to be identified. One junction end does not reproduce the germline sequence, and a read error may be involved.

CDR1 and CDR2 (GTSNPN, SVGIG) derive from the germline V gene (reference sequence). The CDR3 has 17 amino acids, counting the end cysteine and phenylalanine. Just the 51-base CDR3 DNA is kept, in frame starting at base 1. The library was produced with 5' RACE. Sequenced using an Illumina HiSeq 2500. The second PCR ran for about 6 to 12 cycles and used a J-beta primer mix along with a sample-barcoded 5' primer. A unique molecular identifier was introduced onto each TCR beta cDNA molecule by a template-switch 5' adaptor carrying 12 random nucleotides. At least 2.5 million CDR3-containing paired-end reads were obtained from each sample. All of the RNA was converted into first-strand cDNA using the Mint cDNA synthesis kit, with a TRBC-specific oligonucleotide serving as the primer. All cDNA was treated with uracil-DNA glycosylase and then went through a first 18-cycle PCR with the universal primers M1SS and BC2_uni_R. As for the authors' bioinformatics: Each sample was normalized by randomly selecting 1 million high-quality reads, each carrying a distinct molecular identifier. Reads sharing molecular identifiers were discarded rather than binned into consensus sequences. MiTCR, set to a Q25 quality threshold and the strictest error-elimination algorithm, was used for CDR3 identification, clonotype clustering and error correction. Lower-bound total TCR beta diversity was estimated with a nonparametric unseen species model using Euler transformation. TCRdb trimmed public reads at Q25 via fastp, called clones via MiXCR and kept in-frame beta chains. One record per CDR3 amino acid sequence lists the most common genes and DNA. The authors' filters were not applied to this entry. In all, the sample holds hundreds of thousands of distinct CDR3 sequences, and 35% to 45% of those were seen once. The ten largest clonotypes hold 20% to 25% of the sample.

Systemically healthy Caucasian individuals from Russia, some 36 in total and aged roughly 6 to 100 years, were included as donors. Each donor gave ten milliliters of peripheral blood, collected into EDTA-treated Vacutainer tubes. Ficoll-Paque density-gradient centrifugation was used to isolate PBMCs, with at least 6 million obtained per sample. Trizol reagent was used to extract total RNA from the PBMCs, yielding at least 6 micrograms per sample. For every donor, an aliquot of PBMCs went through flow cytometry to measure the percentages of naive CD45RAhigh/CD27high T cells. The study at large found these results: Total diversity estimates from one million sequenced T cells were considered lower bounds and underestimates. Because profiling used bulk unsorted PBMCs, naive and antigen-experienced compartments could not be compared conclusively. Compared with the aged group, the long-lived group had more naive CD4+ T cells, fewer expanded clones and increased TCR diversity, a pattern suggesting age selection. As age increased, observed TCR beta diversity per million T cells dropped in a roughly linear way, and a significant reduction was already evident by age about 36. A strong correlation was found between observed TCR beta diversity and the percentage of naive T cells measured by flow cytometry. The CMV infection status of donors was not known, potentially confounding age-related changes in expanded clonotypes.

This sequence was found in a woman aged 55 to 70 in good health. The chain is made from TRBV30 and TRBJ1-6; 7 nucleotides in the junction match TRBD1. The specimen was blood. The CDR3 is CAWSSDRVPVHNTPLHF. The bases are TGTGCCTGGAGTTCCGACAGGGTACCAGTCCATAATACACCCCTCCACTTT.